This T cell receptor beta chain was profiled in a study of CD8+ T cells in alopecia areata. Study background: Treatment of the treated patients consisted of oral tofacitinib, 5 to 10 mg twice daily. Study outcomes and limitations: During tofacitinib treatment, many expanded lesional clones remained in scalp and blood. It was lesional scalp, especially alopecia totalis/universalis, that showed higher clonality than normal scalp.

CDR1 is SGHRS, CDR2 YFSETQ, per germline. The ends lost 4 bases at V and 9 bases at J; junction bases unmatched: 14. The length of the CDR3 is 15 residues. As for treatment: oral pan-JAK inhibitor, 5-10 mg twice daily. Details on this clone: Its matching antigen is unknown.

RNA was isolated and reverse transcribed to cDNA, the sequencing template. Data came from immunoSEQ multiplex PCR; TCRdb stores just in-frame clones and leaves some out. Among about 190,000 clones, approximately 56% were seen once, and the ten largest hold around 0.7%. Sequenced material: CD4+ T cells sorted from blood, taken at week 4, from a patient treated with tofacitinib. V usage is TRBV5-1 and J usage is TRBJ2-7; TRBD2 agrees at 9 bases. The receptor's source is a human donor with alopecia areata. The CDR3 sequence: CASSESLAGRVGQYF. The CDR3 bases are TGCGCCAGCAGCGAATCGCTAGCGGGACGGGTTGGGCAGTACTTC.